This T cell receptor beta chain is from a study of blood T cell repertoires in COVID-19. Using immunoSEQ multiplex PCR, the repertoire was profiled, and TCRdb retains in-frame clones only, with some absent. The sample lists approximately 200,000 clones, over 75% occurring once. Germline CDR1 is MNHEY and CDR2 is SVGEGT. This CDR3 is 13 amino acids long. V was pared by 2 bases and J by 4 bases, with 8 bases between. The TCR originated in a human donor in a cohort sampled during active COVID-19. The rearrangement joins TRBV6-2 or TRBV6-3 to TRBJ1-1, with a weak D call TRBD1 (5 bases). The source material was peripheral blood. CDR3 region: CASSYSGTTEAFF. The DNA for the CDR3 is TGTGCCAGCAGTTACAGCGGGACCACTGAAGCTTTCTTT.